This T cell receptor beta chain was sequenced for a study of blood T cell repertoires in COVID-19 (dated by TCRdb to the early 2020s). Regarding the complete study: Samples covering the acute and convalescent phases of COVID-19 were provided by collaborators in the United States, Italy and Spain. The repertoires were made available in a free public database intended to serve as a resource for research on the immune response to SARS-CoV-2. The dataset comprised deeply sampled blood TCRbeta repertoires from subjects exposed to, actively infected with, or recovered from COVID-19. Where available, HLA class I and class II types were taken from metadata supplied by the sample provider and were not determined by assay-based typing. Samples came from the ongoing ImmuneRACE study (first 160 participants) plus 1,254 subjects from 6 global collaborators. The sample metadata nearly always contained a de-identified subject ID, COVID-19 status, age in years and sex. The material from the prospective study consisted of cDNA or gDNA derived from T cells, B-cell-depleted T cells, or PBMCs.

Results the study describes overall, beyond this receptor: The amount of clinical and demographic metadata varied by source and participant and was provided uncurated.

TCRbeta CDR3 regions were amplified from genomic DNA using the immunoSEQ Assay, a bias-controlled multiplex PCR. The original pipeline was this. Within the assay, amplification of reference gene primers was used to estimate how many nucleated cells each sample contained. To quantify the absolute abundance of each unique TCRbeta CDR3 rearrangement, sequence reads were collapsed and filtered. For each sample, productive Simpson clonality was calculated as the square root of Simpson's diversity index over productive rearrangements. Entries here come from immuneACCESS through TCRdb and include only in-frame sequences with V and J called. Some clones fail to appear in such tables; in the studies checked, an unresolved V gene covers under half of the shortfall, and the cause of the remainder is unknown. V and J calls and clone size follow that table, whereas D and trimming were derived from the DNA. This sample lists about 200,000 clones; about 88% were detected once. The ten most abundant clones make up around 4.5% of the sample.

In the prospective study, participants were roughly 18 to 95 years old, resided in 25 or so geographic areas of the United States, and were enrolled through a virtual design. In the prospective study, cohorts were assigned on the basis of participant-reported clinical history obtained from a screening survey and a study questionnaire. Exposed participants had been in contact with someone with a PCR-confirmed or clinician-diagnosed COVID-19 case within 2 weeks of study entry. Each participant in the prospective study had whole blood, serum and a nasopharyngeal or oropharyngeal swab collected by mobile phlebotomists. Over an approximately two-month period, participants in the prospective study had the option of providing additional blood draws and questionnaires. Blood samples from the prospective study were shipped frozen or at room temperature prior to DNA extraction. CDR1 and CDR2, per the germline V gene, are KGHSH and LQKENI. Taken from cysteine to phenylalanine, the CDR3 has 16 residues. Only CDR3 DNA is held: 48 bases, read in frame from base 1. Clipping removes 6 bases from V and 0 bases from J, with 6 as the unmatched junction base count.

This clone was seen just once. Its antigen is not yet known. No much larger clone exists at a distance of one base, and base qualities are not known. This sequence was found in a woman aged 25 to 39 who had been exposed to COVID-19. The sequence joins TRBV18 to TRBJ1-5; 9 middle bases align to TRBD1. Sequencing was carried out using PBMCs or T cells enriched from blood (not recorded which). The nucleotide sequence reads TGTGCCAGCTCGACGGGACAGGGTGTTAGCAATCAGCCCCAGCATTTT. The translation is CASSTGQGVSNQPQHF.